This entry describes one TCR beta chain. Its antigen is currently unknown. Sequencing was performed with immunoSEQ multiplex PCR; in TCRdb, only in-frame clones are kept and a portion is missing. This table holds fewer than 90,000 clones, approximately 84% found once. The sample comes from a study of neoadjuvant anti-PD-1 for oral cavity cancer. About the research overall: Patients without progression got a fourth dose around day 43.

Study-level findings and limits: Each response group had just a few patients in TCR analyses. Higher pretreatment Treg/Th17 ratios tracked higher pretreatment blood clonality.

Time point: after neoadjuvant nivolumab, at surgical resection. Trimming pared 7 bases from V and 4 bases from J, leaving 13 bases between. The germline gives CDR1 MNHEY, CDR2 SMNVEV (reference sequence). The CDR3 loop spans 14 amino acids. This sequence joins TRBV27 and TRBJ2-2; D perhaps matches TRBD1 (6 bases). This TCR was recovered from a person between 35 and 79 years old with oral cavity squamous cell carcinoma. Sequencing was performed on PBMCs, taken after nivolumab (anti-PD-1) treatment. The CDR3 DNA reads TGTGCCAGCACTCTATCCAGGGGCACCGGGGAGCTGTTTTTT. Translated, it gives CASTLSRGTGELFF.